These T cell receptor beta chains were read from a single sample in a study of CD8+ T cells in alopecia areata. Sequencing was performed with immunoSEQ multiplex PCR; in TCRdb, only in-frame clones are kept and a portion is missing. The sample comprises around 200,000 clones, roughly 62% of which are singletons, and roughly 12% rests with the top ten. The source material was CD8+ T cells sorted from blood, sampled at week 24, from a patient treated with tofacitinib. These receptors were collected from a human donor with alopecia areata. CDR3s leave out the opening cysteine and the closing phenylalanine or tryptophan.

j_gene,v_gene,CDR3aa
TRBJ2-5,TRBV7-9,ASSLGRHQETQY
TRBJ2-1,TRBV5-6,ASSAPGLGVNEQF
TRBJ2-7,TRBV6-1,ASSGWDGSYEQY
TRBJ2-3,TRBV6-1,ASSPGGPADTQY
TRBJ2-5,TRBV5-6,ASSLAGGETQY
TRBJ2-1,TRBV5-1,ASSLPARSHEQF
TRBJ2-5,TRBV14,ASSPFGQGAGETQY
TRBJ2-1,TRBV30,AWSVLGSTEQF
TRBJ2-3,TRBV27,ASSEPGGETDTQY
TRBJ1-6,TRBV9,ASSVGGSRNSPLH
TRBJ2-7,TRBV30,ACRAGEKVYEQY
TRBJ2-6,TRBV5-6,ASSPPAGPSGANVLT
TRBJ2-7,TRBV30,AWSASGGFSYEQY
TRBJ2-5,TRBV5-1,ASSRSMDRPQETQY
TRBJ2-6,TRBV12-5,ASGLAQGTNVLT
TRBJ2-3,TRBV30,AWSVAGGTDTQY
TRBJ2-6,TRBV6-4,ASSQGSGANVLT
TRBJ2-1,TRBV2,ASNGRNEQF
TRBJ2-5,TRBV25-1,ASSPKETQY
TRBJ2-4,TRBV13,ASSRRDKRDIQY
TRBJ1-5,TRBV7-8,ASRRGGQLNQPQH
TRBJ2-7,TRBV15,ATSSPGTTYEQY
TRBJ1-4,TRBV2,ASRGVTTNEKLF
TRBJ1-6,TRBV7-3,ASSLNPRDSPLH
TRBJ1-2,TRBV30,AWSDLGQGAGYGYT
TRBJ1-6,TRBV7-8,ASSPPLGREYNSPLH